These T cell receptor beta chains were read from a single sample in a study of T cells in localized non-small cell lung cancer. Using immunoSEQ multiplex PCR, the repertoire was profiled, and TCRdb retains in-frame clones only, with some absent. The sample shows some 140,000 clones, about 90% of them seen only once. The starting material was peripheral blood, obtained before any cancer treatment. Receptors were obtained from a female donor of 60 years or more with stage I lung adenocarcinoma. The CDR3 runs from the conserved cysteine through the conserved F or W. The D gene is left open where the match is weak.

d_gene	j_gene	v_gene	CDR3aa	CDR3nt
TRBD2	TRBJ2-2	TRBV12-5	CASGLMVGGRFTGELFF	TGTGCTAGTGGTCTCATGGTCGGCGGGAGATTCACCGGGGAGCTGTTTTTT
.	TRBJ2-5	TRBV5-1	CASAPGNQETQYF	TGCGCCAGCGCTCCGGGGAACCAAGAGACCCAGTACTTC
.	TRBJ2-6	TRBV9	CASSESGANVLTF	TGTGCCAGCAGCGAGTCTGGGGCCAACGTCCTGACTTTC
TRBD2	TRBJ2-7	TRBV6-1	CASSELAGSHEQYF	TGTGCCAGCAGTGAACTAGCGGGCAGTCACGAGCAGTACTTC
TRBD1	TRBJ2-7	TRBV27	CASRRTGPYEQYF	TGTGCCAGCAGACGGACAGGGCCCTACGAGCAGTACTTC
TRBD2	TRBJ2-3	TRBV12-5	CASGQGLAGGILTDTQYF	TGTGCTAGTGGTCAGGGACTAGCGGGAGGAATTCTCACAGATACGCAGTATTTT
.	TRBJ1-5	TRBV30	CAWSVGGEAPNQPQHF	TGTGCCTGGAGTGTGGGAGGGGAGGCACCCAATCAGCCCCAGCATTTT
.	TRBJ1-2	TRBV18	CASRPGPNYGYTF	TGTGCCAGCCGACCGGGGCCTAACTATGGCTACACCTTC
.	TRBJ2-2	TRBV7-9	CASSPESTGELFF	TGTGCCAGCAGCCCAGAATCCACCGGGGAGCTGTTTTTT
TRBD2	TRBJ2-7	TRBV7-2	CASSFSGSYEQYF	TGTGCCAGCAGCTTCAGCGGGAGCTACGAGCAGTACTTC
.	TRBJ2-1	TRBV10-3	CAMGSTSYNEQFF	TGTGCCATGGGGAGTACGTCCTACAATGAGCAGTTCTTC